A single sample gave rise to the 20 T cell receptor beta chains below, sequenced in a study of molecular identifiers for immune sequencing clone quantification (dated by TCRdb to 2017 to 2018). Preparation of the library involved PCR. Instrument on record: NextSeq 500. The public reads were quality trimmed at Q25 with fastp and then assembled into clones with MiXCR by TCRdb, keeping productive beta chains. Here each entry gathers all rows of one CDR3 protein and keeps the most common genes and DNA. For this sample there are a few hundred thousand distinct CDR3 sequences; roughly a quarter appear just once. 0.65% to 0.75% of the sample rests with the top ten. The sample consisted of naive CD8+ T cells from blood, with Jurkat cell RNA spiked in. This specimen's cell subset or site label, per the study, means: FACS-sorted CD8+CD4-CCR7+CD45RA+ naive T cells. All receptors come from a human donor in good health. Some libraries in this study had Jurkat cell RNA spiked in.

The V and J genes are TRBV27 and TRBJ1-5, with TRBD1 identical over 10 bases. Germline values: CDR1 MNHEY, CDR2 SMNVEV (reference sequence). The CDR3 has 16 amino acids. With V trimmed by 5 bases and J by 5 bases, 9 bases remained unmatched. CDR3 sequence (DNA): TGTGCCAGCAGTCGCCCACGACAGGGGGCTTATCAGCCCCAGCATTTT. Protein: CASSRPRQGAYQPQHF.

The V and J genes are TRBV29-1 and TRBJ2-5; TRBD2 is a possible D gene (5 bases). The CDR3 totals 12 residues. Trimming left V 6 bases short and J 7 bases short, with 15 bases between. The germline V gene has CDR1 SQVTM and CDR2 ANQGSEA. The CDR3 DNA sequence: TGCAGCGTCACTGACCCCGGAGGGACCCAGTACTTC. Encoded protein: CSVTDPGGTQYF.

This clonotype was counted between two and nine times. This chain joins TRBV4-1 and TRBJ2-7, with D perhaps given as TRBD1 or TRBD2 (5 bases each). The CDR3 is 18 amino acids. Germline CDR1 MGHRA, CDR2 YSYEKL. The germline V and J ends were trimmed by 1 base and 3 bases, with 22 bases remaining between them. CDR3 sequence (DNA): TGCGCCAGCAGCCAAGGGGTTCTTTCCGGGGCGGCCCTCTACGAGCAGTACTTC. Its translation is CASSQGVLSGAALYEQYF.

This clonotype was detected a few times. The chain carries TRBV7-9 and TRBJ2-5; D gene ambiguous. Germline CDR1 is SEHNR and CDR2 is FQNEAQ (reference sequence). V was pared by 1 base and J by 2 bases, with 5 bases between. There are 13 residues in the CDR3. CDR3 nucleotides: TGTGCCAGCAGCTTAGTGATGCAAGAGACCCAGTACTTC. Translated, it gives CASSLVMQETQYF.

In this sample, this clonotype turned up a few times. The J gene is TRBJ1-5, the V gene TRBV12-3 or TRBV12-4; D ambiguous. V dropped 6 bases and J dropped 6 bases, with 15 bases sitting between them. This CDR3 contains 14 residues. The DNA of the CDR3 is TGTGCCAGCAGCCCCCGGACGGCCGTTCAGCCCCAGCATTTT. Its protein product is CASSPRTAVQPQHF.

With regard to this clonotype: This may come from a read error, since a much larger clone is one base off. The CDR3 loop reads CASSQTGRMNTEALF. The CDR3 DNA follows: TGTGCCAGCAGCCAAACAGGGCGGATGAACACTGAAGCTCTCTTT. This rearrangement joins TRBV14 to TRBJ1-1; a weak D match, TRBD1 (6 bases). Per the germline V gene, CDR1 is SGHDN and CDR2 is FVKESK. This CDR3 has 15 residues. Supplemented by reference TRBV14 and TRBJ1-1, the full variable domain reads EAGVTQFPSHSVIEKGQTVTLRCDPISGHDNLYWYRRVMGKEIKFLLHFVKESKQDESGMPNNRFLAERTGGTYSTLKVQPAELEDSGVYFCASSQTGRMNTEALFGQGTRLTVV.

The table lists this clonotype with a few counts. V and J are TRBV25-1 and TRBJ2-7; the D gene is possibly TRBD1 (5 bases). Trimming cost V 1 base and J 4 bases, with 14 bases left between them. Germline loops: CDR1 MGHDK, CDR2 SYGVNS. The CDR3 contains 15 residues. The CDR3 is CASSELRQGVYEQYF. In DNA form, the CDR3 reads TGTGCCAGCAGTGAATTGAGGCAGGGTGTTTACGAGCAGTACTTC.

This clonotype was picked up many times. The chain recombines TRBV29-1 with TRBJ2-1; 7 nucleotides line up with TRBD1. Unmatched junction bases numbered 10, after V lost 7 bases and J lost 4 bases. The CDR3 has 14 residues. Germline CDR1 SQVTM, CDR2 ANQGSEA. The CDR3 here is CSARTGDFYNEQFF. CDR3 sequence (DNA): TGCAGCGCCCGGACAGGTGACTTTTACAATGAGCAGTTCTTC.

The gene calls are TRBV14 and TRBJ2-7; D remains ambiguous. The CDR3 length is 13 residues. V was trimmed by 1 base and J by 4 bases, leaving 8 bases between them. The germline gives CDR1 SGHDN, CDR2 FVKESK. CDR3 sequence (DNA): TGTGCCAGCAGCCAAGGTCACCCATACGAGCAGTACTTC. Protein sequence: CASSQGHPYEQYF.

There are a few counts of this clonotype. V and J are TRBV19 and TRBJ2-1; D remains ambiguous. Germline V gives CDR1 LNHDA, CDR2 SQIVND (reference sequence). V dropped 5 bases and J dropped 4 bases, with 12 bases sitting between them. This CDR3 is built from 14 residues. The CDR3 region is CASSLDGSYNEQFF. The CDR3 DNA is TGTGCCAGTAGTCTCGACGGGTCGTACAATGAGCAGTTCTTC.

The CDR3 sequence is CASSPPLDRRGEAFF. For the CDR3, the DNA is TGTGCCAGCTCACCACCCCTGGACCGCAGGGGGGAAGCTTTCTTT. The chain has TRBV18 and TRBJ1-1, with 7 bases identical to TRBD1. V trimming: 0 bases; J trimming: 8 bases; junction bases outside the gene matches: 9. The germline V gene encodes CDR1 KGHSH and CDR2 LQKENI. The CDR3 is 15 amino acids.

The chain is built from TRBV6-2 or TRBV6-3 and TRBJ1-2, with 8 bases that match TRBD1. The CDR3 has 14 residues. V dropped 6 bases and J dropped 0; count of bases not matched to a gene: 3. Germline CDR1 is MNHEY and CDR2 is SVGEGT. CDR3 DNA sequence: TGTGCCAGCAGAGGGACAGGCGCTAACTATGGCTACACCTTC. This codes for CASRGTGANYGYTF.

This clonotype is a singleton in its sample. A read error may explain this, as a much larger clone is one base away. The CDR3 DNA sequence: TGTGCCAGCAGCTTGGTTCCGGGGATGAACGGGGAGCTGTATTTT. As protein: CASSLVPGMNGELYF. The chain recombines TRBV5-3 with TRBJ2-2, with D possibly TRBD2 on 5 matching bases. TRBV5-3 is an open reading frame, and its role is uncertain. The CDR3 is 15 amino acids.

In its sample, this clonotype was seen many times. J is TRBJ2-3 and V is TRBV12-5; perhaps TRBD2 as D (5 bases). This CDR3 region has 14 residues. With 4 bases removed from V and 1 base from J, the gap between germline ends came to 9 bases. Per germline, CDR1 LGHNT and CDR2 FRNRAP. CDR3 sequence reads: CASGSDYGTDTQYF. The CDR3 DNA follows: TGTGCTAGTGGTTCCGACTACGGCACAGATACGCAGTATTTT.

In this sample, this clonotype turned up many times. The rearrangement links TRBV28 to TRBJ2-1; 7 bases are shared with TRBD1. The junction had 4 bases not matched to a gene; V was cut back by 3 bases and J by 8 bases. Germline assignment: CDR1 MDHEN and CDR2 SYDVKM. The CDR3 has 13 residues. The CDR3 DNA reads as TGTGCCAGCAGTTTCCCCAGGGGGTATGAGCAGTTCTTC. Its translation: CASSFPRGYEQFF.

In the case of this clonotype: A much more abundant neighbour one base away suggests this may be a read error. V usage is TRBV15 and J usage is TRBJ2-3; D gene unclear. This CDR3 spans 19 amino acids. Germline CDR1 is LNHNV and CDR2 is YYDKDF (reference sequence). In DNA form, the CDR3 reads TGTACCACCAGCAGAGATAAGGCCCCACTCATCCCGGGCACAGATACGCAGTATTTT. Translated, it gives CTTSRDKAPLIPGTDTQYF.

In this sample, this clonotype turned up many times. V usage is TRBV7-6 and J usage is TRBJ2-7; 11 positions match TRBD2. Germline assignment: CDR1 SGHVS and CDR2 FNYEAQ. The CDR3 has 15 residues. The V and J ends lost 2 bases and 5 bases, in that order; junction bases with no gene match: 5. The CDR3 loop reads CASSLTSGSGNEQYF. The CDR3 coding sequence is TGTGCCAGCAGCTTAACTAGCGGGAGTGGCAACGAGCAGTACTTC. The whole variable domain, remainder taken from reference TRBV7-6 and TRBJ2-7, is GAGVSQSPRYKVTKRGQDVALRCDPISGHVSLYWYRQALGQGPEFLTYFNYEAQQDKSGLPNDRFSAERPEGSISTLTIQRTEQRDSAMYRCASSLTSGSGNEQYFGPGTRLTVT.

About this clonotype: A much more abundant neighbour one base away suggests this may be a read error. J is TRBJ1-5 and V is TRBV12-3 or TRBV12-4, with D possibly being TRBD1 (5 bases). The CDR3 length is 14 residues. CDR3 DNA: TGTTCCAGCAGTCCAGGGCTGGTTGTAGAGCCCCAGCATTTT. It yields the protein CSSSPGLVVEPQHF.

This clonotype has only a few counts. The chain employs TRBV6-8 and TRBJ1-5; 8 bases are shared with TRBD1. The CDR3 length is 16 residues. Germline V lookup: CDR1 MNHGY, CDR2 SAAAGT. After removal of 6 bases from V and 0 bases from J, the junction contained 7 bases not matched to a gene. Written as DNA, the CDR3 is TGTGCCAGCAGCTGGACAGGGAGTGGTAGCAATCAGCCCCAGCATTTT. The encoded protein is CASSWTGSGSNQPQHF.

In this sample, this clonotype turned up many times. The gene calls are TRBV4-1 and TRBJ2-2; 7 nucleotides match TRBD1. V lost 0 bases, J lost 1 base, and 2 bases stayed unmatched. Germline CDR1 and CDR2: MGHRA and YSYEKL. The CDR3 is made up of 16 amino acids. The CDR3 DNA follows: TGCGCCAGCAGCCAAGATTACAGGGGGAACACCGGGGAGCTGTTTTTT. It specifies CASSQDYRGNTGELFF.